The 13 T cell receptor beta chains given below trace back to one sample, sequenced in a study of shared clonotypes between healthy human individuals. Data came from immunoSEQ multiplex PCR; TCRdb stores just in-frame clones and leaves some out. The sample consists of about 800,000 clones, roughly 96% of them appearing once. The naive CD8 subset, CD45RO-negative cells positively selected for CCR7, excluded terminally differentiated effector memory CD45RA+ cells. Sequenced sample: naive CD8+ T cells sorted from blood. These receptors were collected from a man aged 25-45 years in good health.

J is TRBJ1-2 and V is TRBV29-1; possible D gene TRBD1, 6 bases. The CDR3 runs to 11 residues. The germline V and J ends were trimmed by 6 bases and 7 bases, with 12 bases remaining between them. From germline, CDR1 is SQVTM and CDR2 ANQGSEA. CDR3: CSVDTGSGYTF. CDR3 DNA: TGCAGCGTAGACACAGGGTCTGGCTACACCTTC.

As DNA, the CDR3 is TGTGCCAGCAGTTTAAACAGAAATCAGCCCCAGCATTTT. Translating it yields CASSLNRNQPQHF. This sequence joins TRBV27 and TRBJ1-5; D gene unclear. The CDR3 is 13 residues long. Germline V CDR1 and CDR2: MNHEY, SMNVEV (reference sequence). V lost 2 bases and J lost 4, with 6 bases in between.

This chain joins TRBV7-9 and TRBJ2-1; 9 bases line up with TRBD2. Per the germline V gene, CDR1 is SEHNR and CDR2 is FQNEAQ (reference sequence). The V gene end was trimmed by 6 bases and the J gene end by 12 bases; junction bases not matched to a gene: 12. CDR3 size: 14 residues. The CDR3 DNA reads TGTGCCAGCAGTCCCTCTGGGCGGGAGGGCTGGCAGTTCTTC. Amino acid sequence: CASSPSGREGWQFF.

In this sample, this clone turned up once. The rearrangement joins TRBV4-3 to TRBJ2-7; 7 bases align to TRBD2. The CDR3 covers 15 residues. Germline V CDR1 and CDR2: LGHNA, YSLEER. V was pared by 4 bases and J by 3 bases, with 9 bases of the junction left unmatched. CDR3 residues: CASSPRGGLDYEQYF. Written as DNA, the CDR3 is TGCGCCAGCAGCCCCCGAGGCGGACTAGACTACGAGCAGTACTTC.

This chain links TRBV14 with TRBJ2-1, with D uncertain. Germline CDR1 and CDR2: SGHDN and FVKESK. Between the trimmed V and J ends, which lost 1 base and 3 bases, there was a span of 10 bases. The CDR3 has 15 amino acids. The CDR3 loop reads CASSQGRLGYNEQFF. The CDR3, as DNA: TGTGCCAGCAGCCAAGGCAGGTTGGGCTACAATGAGCAGTTCTTC.

The CDR3 reads CASNSFERENTGELFF. The CDR3 coding sequence is TGTGCCAGCAATTCATTTGAACGGGAGAACACCGGGGAGCTGTTTTTT. The chain has TRBV2 and TRBJ2-2; a possible D gene is TRBD2 (5 bases). V was trimmed by 7 bases and J by 1 base, leaving 16 bases between them. Germline values: CDR1 SNHLY, CDR2 FYNNEI. This CDR3 comprises 16 residues.

The chain is built from TRBV6-5 and TRBJ2-3; 10 positions match TRBD2. The CDR3 has 14 amino acids. V lost 5 bases to trimming and J lost 6 bases; unmatched junction nucleotides: 5. Per germline, CDR1 MNHEY and CDR2 SVGAGI. CDR3 sequence (DNA): TGTGCCAGCAGTAGGAGCGGGAGGGCCGATACGCAGTATTTT. This translates into CASSRSGRADTQYF.

The chain combines TRBV27 with TRBJ2-1; tentative D call: TRBD2 (6 bases). The CDR3 totals 15 residues. Germline V CDR1 and CDR2: MNHEY, SMNVEV (reference sequence). V was shortened by 4 bases and J by 6 bases, with 16 bases between the two germline ends. This chain's CDR3 is CASSYPGLATNEQFF. CDR3 sequence (DNA): TGTGCCAGCAGTTATCCGGGGCTAGCGACCAATGAGCAGTTCTTC.

The gene calls are TRBV7-3 and TRBJ2-1; a possible D gene is TRBD2 (5 bases). This CDR3 has 13 amino acids. The V gene lost 5 bases and the J gene lost 6 bases, with 11 bases spanning the gap. Germline-derived CDR1 and CDR2 are SGHTA and FQGTGA. CDR3 residues: CASSPGLSNEQFF. The DNA of the CDR3 is TGTGCCAGCAGCCCCGGACTGTCCAATGAGCAGTTCTTC.

The V call is TRBV28, the J call TRBJ2-7, with a possible D match to TRBD2 (6 bases). This CDR3 is built from 16 residues. Trimming took 2 bases from V and 0 from J, leaving 14 bases between them. Per the germline V gene, CDR1 is MDHEN and CDR2 is SYDVKM. CDR3 sequence reads: CASSLKTGVSSYEQYF. The CDR3 DNA sequence: TGTGCCAGCAGTTTAAAAACGGGAGTAAGCTCCTACGAGCAGTACTTC. Full variable domain (missing parts from reference TRBV28 and TRBJ2-7): DVKVTQSSRYLVKRTGEKVFLECVQDMDHENMFWYRQDPGLGLRLIYFSYDVKMKEKGDIPEGYSVSREKKERFSLILESASTNQTSMYLCASSLKTGVSSYEQYFGPGTRLTVT.

The chain employs TRBV14 and TRBJ2-3; D remains unclear. Germline V lookup: CDR1 SGHDN, CDR2 FVKESK. This CDR3 is 15 amino acids long. V was pared by 6 bases and J by 5 bases, with 18 bases between. CDR3 protein: CASSHGTVGQDTQYF. As DNA, the CDR3 is TGTGCCAGCAGTCATGGAACGGTTGGGCAAGATACGCAGTATTTT.

This clone came up a few times. The identical CDR3 is also encoded by other nucleotide sequences in the sample. This chain uses TRBV5-1 with TRBJ2-7; the match to TRBD1 covers 7 bases. CDR1 and CDR2 from the germline V gene are SGHRS and YFSETQ. The CDR3 sequence is 14 residues long. V shed 0 bases, J shed 0 bases, and the junction held 0 bases outside the gene matches. The CDR3 loop reads CASSLAGGSYEQYF. DNA of the CDR3: TGCGCCAGCAGCTTGGCAGGGGGCTCCTACGAGCAGTACTTC.

The chain recombines TRBV5-6 with TRBJ2-1; D not certain. The CDR3 loop spans 18 amino acids. Germline CDR1 SGHDT, CDR2 YYEEEE. Trimming removed 0 bases from V and 0 bases from J, with 16 bases in between. CDR3 bases: TGTGCCAGCAGCTTGGCCTCTTTGTGGTCCAGCTCCTACAATGAGCAGTTCTTC. It codes for CASSLASLWSSSYNEQFF.